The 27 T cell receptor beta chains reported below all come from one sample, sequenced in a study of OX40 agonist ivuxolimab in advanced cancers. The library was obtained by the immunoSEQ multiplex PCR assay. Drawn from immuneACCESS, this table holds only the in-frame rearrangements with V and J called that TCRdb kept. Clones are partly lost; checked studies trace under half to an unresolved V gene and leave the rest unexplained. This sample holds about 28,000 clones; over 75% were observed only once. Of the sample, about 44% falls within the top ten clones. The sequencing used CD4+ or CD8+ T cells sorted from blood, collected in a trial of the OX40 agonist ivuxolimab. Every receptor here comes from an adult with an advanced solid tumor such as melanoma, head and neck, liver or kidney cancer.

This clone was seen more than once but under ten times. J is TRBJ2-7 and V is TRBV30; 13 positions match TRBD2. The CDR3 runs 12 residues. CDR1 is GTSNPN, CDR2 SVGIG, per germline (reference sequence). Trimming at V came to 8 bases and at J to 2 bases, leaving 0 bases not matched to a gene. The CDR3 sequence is CAGLAGAYEQYF. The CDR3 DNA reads TGTGCCGGACTAGCGGGGGCCTACGAGCAGTACTTC.

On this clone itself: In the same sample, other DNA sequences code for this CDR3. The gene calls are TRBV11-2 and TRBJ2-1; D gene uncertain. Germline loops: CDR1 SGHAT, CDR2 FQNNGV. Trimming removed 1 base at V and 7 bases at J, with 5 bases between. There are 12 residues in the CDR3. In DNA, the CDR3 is TGTGCCAGCAGCTTAGTGGGGAATGAGCAGTTCTTC. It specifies CASSLVGNEQFF.

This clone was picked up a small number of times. In DNA, the CDR3 is TGTGCCAGCAGTTACGGTGGCTTAACCGGGGAGCTGTTTTTT. As protein: CASSYGGLTGELFF. This sequence joins TRBV6-5 and TRBJ2-2; D unclear. Germline lookup yields CDR1 MNHEY and CDR2 SVGAGI. Between the trimmed V and J ends, which lost 2 bases and 5 bases, there was a span of 9 bases. The CDR3 loop spans 14 amino acids.

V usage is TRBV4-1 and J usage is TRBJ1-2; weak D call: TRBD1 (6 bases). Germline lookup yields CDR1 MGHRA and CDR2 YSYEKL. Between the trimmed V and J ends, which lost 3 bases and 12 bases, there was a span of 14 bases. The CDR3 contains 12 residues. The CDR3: CASSHTGGGHTF. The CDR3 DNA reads TGCGCCAGCAGCCATACGGGGGGGGGCCACACCTTC.

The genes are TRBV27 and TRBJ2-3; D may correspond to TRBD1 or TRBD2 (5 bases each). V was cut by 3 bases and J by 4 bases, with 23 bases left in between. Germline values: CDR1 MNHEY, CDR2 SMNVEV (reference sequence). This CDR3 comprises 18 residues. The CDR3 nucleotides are TGTGCCAGCAGTTTGAAAGGGGTGTGGCCAGAGGGCTCAGATACGCAGTATTTT. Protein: CASSLKGVWPEGSDTQYF.

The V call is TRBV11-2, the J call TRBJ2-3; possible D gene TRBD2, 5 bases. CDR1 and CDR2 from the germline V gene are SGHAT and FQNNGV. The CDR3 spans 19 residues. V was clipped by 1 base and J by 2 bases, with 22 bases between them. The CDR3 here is CASSLVPQRALSTTDTQYF. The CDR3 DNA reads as TGTGCCAGCAGCTTAGTACCGCAGAGGGCCCTTAGTACCACAGATACGCAGTATTTT. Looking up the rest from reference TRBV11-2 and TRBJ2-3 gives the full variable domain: EAGVAQSPRYKIIEKRQSVAFWCNPISGHATLYWYQQILGQGPKLLIQFQNNGVVDDSQLPKDRFSAERLKGVDSTLKIQPAKLEDSAVYLCASSLVPQRALSTTDTQYFGPGTRLTVL.

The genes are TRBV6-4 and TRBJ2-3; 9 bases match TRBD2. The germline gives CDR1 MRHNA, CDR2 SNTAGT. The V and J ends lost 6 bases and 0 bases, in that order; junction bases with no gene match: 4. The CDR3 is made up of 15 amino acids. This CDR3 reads CASRVLAGSTDTQYF. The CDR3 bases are TGTGCCAGCAGAGTCCTAGCGGGGAGCACAGATACGCAGTATTTT.

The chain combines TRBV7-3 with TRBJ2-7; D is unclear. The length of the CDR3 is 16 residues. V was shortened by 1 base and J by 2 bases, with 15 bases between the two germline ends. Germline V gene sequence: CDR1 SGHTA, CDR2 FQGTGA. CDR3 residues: CASSLNEAAPTYEQYF. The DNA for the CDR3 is TGTGCCAGCAGCTTAAACGAAGCAGCACCTACCTACGAGCAGTACTTC.

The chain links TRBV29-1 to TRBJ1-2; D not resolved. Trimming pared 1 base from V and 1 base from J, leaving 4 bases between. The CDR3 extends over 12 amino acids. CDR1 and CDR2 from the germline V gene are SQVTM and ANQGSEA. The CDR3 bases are TGCAGCGTTGAAGGGAATAACTATGGCTACACCTTC. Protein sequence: CSVEGNNYGYTF.

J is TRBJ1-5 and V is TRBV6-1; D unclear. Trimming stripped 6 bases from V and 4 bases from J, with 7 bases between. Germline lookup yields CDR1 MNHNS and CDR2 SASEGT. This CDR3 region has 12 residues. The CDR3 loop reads CASRPANQPQHF. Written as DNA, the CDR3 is TGTGCCAGCAGGCCAGCGAATCAGCCCCAGCATTTT.

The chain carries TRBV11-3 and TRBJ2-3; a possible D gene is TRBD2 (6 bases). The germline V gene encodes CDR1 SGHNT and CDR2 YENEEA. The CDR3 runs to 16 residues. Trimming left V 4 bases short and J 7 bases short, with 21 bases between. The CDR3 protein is CASSSGGSGWSNTQYF. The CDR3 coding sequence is TGTGCCAGCAGCTCCGGGGGTTCAGGGTGGTCCAATACGCAGTATTTT.

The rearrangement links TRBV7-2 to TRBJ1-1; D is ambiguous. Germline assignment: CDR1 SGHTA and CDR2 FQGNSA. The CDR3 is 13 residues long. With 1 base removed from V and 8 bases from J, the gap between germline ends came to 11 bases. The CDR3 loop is CASSLGGRVEAFF. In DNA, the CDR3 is TGTGCCAGCAGCTTAGGCGGACGGGTCGAAGCTTTCTTT.

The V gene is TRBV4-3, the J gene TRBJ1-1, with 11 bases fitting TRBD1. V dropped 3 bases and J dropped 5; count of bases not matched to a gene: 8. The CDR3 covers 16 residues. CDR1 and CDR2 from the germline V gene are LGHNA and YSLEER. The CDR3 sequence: CASSQTWDRGVTEAFF. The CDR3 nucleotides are TGCGCCAGCAGCCAGACCTGGGACAGGGGGGTAACTGAAGCTTTCTTT.

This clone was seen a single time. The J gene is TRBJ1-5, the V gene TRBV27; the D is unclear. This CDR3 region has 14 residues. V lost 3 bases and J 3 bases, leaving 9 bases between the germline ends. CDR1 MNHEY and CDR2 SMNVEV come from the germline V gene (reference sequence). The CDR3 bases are TGTGCCAGCAGTTTTTCGGTCGTCAATCAGCCCCAGCATTTT. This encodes CASSFSVVNQPQHF.

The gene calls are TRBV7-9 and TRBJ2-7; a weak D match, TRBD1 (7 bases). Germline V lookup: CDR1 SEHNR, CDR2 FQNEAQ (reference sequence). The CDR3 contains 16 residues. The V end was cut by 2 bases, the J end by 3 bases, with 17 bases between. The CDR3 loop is CASSLRLGGGDYEQYF. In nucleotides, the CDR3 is TGTGCCAGCAGCTTACGGTTAGGAGGGGGCGACTACGAGCAGTACTTC.

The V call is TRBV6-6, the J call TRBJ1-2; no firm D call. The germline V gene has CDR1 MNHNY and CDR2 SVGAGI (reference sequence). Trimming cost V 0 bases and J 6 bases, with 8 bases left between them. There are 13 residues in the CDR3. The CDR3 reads CASSYSTENGYTF. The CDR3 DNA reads TGTGCCAGCAGTTACTCGACTGAAAATGGCTACACCTTC.

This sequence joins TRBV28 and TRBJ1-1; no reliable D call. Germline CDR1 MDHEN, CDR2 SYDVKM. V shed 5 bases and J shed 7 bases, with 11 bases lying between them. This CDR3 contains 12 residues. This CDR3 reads CASSPGPSEAFF. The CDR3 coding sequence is TGTGCCAGCAGTCCTGGACCGAGTGAAGCTTTCTTT.

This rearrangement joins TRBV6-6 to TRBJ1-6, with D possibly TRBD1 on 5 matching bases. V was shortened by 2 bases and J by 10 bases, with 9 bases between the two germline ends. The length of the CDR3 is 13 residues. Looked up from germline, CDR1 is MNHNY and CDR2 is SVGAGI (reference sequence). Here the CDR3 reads CASSYTGESPLHF. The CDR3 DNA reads TGTGCCAGCAGTTACACGGGGGAATCACCCCTCCACTTT.

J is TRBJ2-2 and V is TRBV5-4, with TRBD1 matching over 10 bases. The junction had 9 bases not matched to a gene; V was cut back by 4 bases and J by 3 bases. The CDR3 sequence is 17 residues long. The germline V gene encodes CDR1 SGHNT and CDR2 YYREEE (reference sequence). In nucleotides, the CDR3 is TGTGCCAGCAGCCAGACAGGGGGCTCTGAGGACACCGGGGAGCTGTTTTTT. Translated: CASSQTGGSEDTGELFF. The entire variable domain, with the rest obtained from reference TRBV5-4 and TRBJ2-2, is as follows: ETGVTQSPTHLIKTRGQQVTLRCSSQSGHNTVSWYQQALGQGPQFIFQYYREEENGRGNFPPRFSGLQFPNYSSELNVNALELDDSALYLCASSQTGGSEDTGELFFGEGSRLTVL.

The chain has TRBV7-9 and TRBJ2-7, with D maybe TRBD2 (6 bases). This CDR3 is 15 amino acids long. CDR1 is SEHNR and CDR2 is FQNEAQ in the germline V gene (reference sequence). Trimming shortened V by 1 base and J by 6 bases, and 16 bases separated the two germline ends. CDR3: CASSLVGGATPEQYF. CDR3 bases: TGTGCCAGCAGCTTAGTAGGAGGGGCCACCCCCGAGCAGTACTTC.

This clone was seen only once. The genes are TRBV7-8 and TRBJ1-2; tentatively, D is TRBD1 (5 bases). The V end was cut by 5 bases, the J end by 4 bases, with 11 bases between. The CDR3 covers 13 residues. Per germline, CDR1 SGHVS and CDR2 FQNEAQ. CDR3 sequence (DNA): TGTGCCAGCAGCCCAGGGCGGTCCTATGGCTACACCTTC. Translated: CASSPGRSYGYTF. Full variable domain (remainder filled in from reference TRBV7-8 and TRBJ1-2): GAGVSQSPRYKVAKRGQDVALRCDPISGHVSLFWYQQALGQGPEFLTYFQNEAQLDKSGLPSDRFFAERPEGSVSTLKIQRTQQEDSAVYLCASSPGRSYGYTFGSGTRLTVV.

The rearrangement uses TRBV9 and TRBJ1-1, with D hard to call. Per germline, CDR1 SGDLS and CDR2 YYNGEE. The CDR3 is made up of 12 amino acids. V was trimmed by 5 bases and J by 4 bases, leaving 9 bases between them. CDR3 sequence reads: CASRPSGTEAFF. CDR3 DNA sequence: TGTGCCAGCAGGCCCAGCGGCACTGAAGCTTTCTTT.

The CDR3 DNA follows: TGTGCCAGCAGCGCCCGGGACAGGTCTTACGAGCAGTACTTC. Its protein product is CASSARDRSYEQYF. The chain employs TRBV4-2 and TRBJ2-7; TRBD1 aligns across 8 bases. Germline CDR1 is LGHNA and CDR2 is YNFKEQ. With 5 bases clipped from V and 4 bases from J, the junction kept 7 bases outside the gene matches. The CDR3 runs 14 residues.

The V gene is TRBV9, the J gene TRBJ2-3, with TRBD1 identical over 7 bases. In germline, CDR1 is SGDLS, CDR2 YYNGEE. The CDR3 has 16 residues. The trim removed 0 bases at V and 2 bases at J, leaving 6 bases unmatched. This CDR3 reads CASSVAAGGTTDTQYF. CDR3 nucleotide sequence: TGTGCCAGCAGCGTAGCCGCAGGGGGTACCACAGATACGCAGTATTTT.

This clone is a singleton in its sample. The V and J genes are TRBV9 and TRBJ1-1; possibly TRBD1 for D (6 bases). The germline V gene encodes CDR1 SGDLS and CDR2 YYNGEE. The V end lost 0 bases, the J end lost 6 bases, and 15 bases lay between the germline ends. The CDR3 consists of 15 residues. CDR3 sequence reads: CASSVEGGFNAEAFF. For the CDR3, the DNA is TGTGCCAGCAGCGTAGAAGGGGGATTCAACGCTGAAGCTTTCTTT. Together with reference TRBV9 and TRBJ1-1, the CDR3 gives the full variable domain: DSGVTQTPKHLITATGQRVTLRCSPRSGDLSVYWYQQSLDQGLQFLIQYYNGEERAKGNILERFSAQQFPDLHSELNLSSLELGDSALYFCASSVEGGFNAEAFFGQGTRLTVV.

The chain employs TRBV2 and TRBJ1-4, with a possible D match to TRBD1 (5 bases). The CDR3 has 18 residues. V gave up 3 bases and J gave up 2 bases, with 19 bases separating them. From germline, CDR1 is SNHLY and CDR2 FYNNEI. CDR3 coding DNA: TGTGCCAGCAGTGACCCGCTGGGGGAAGGGCCCACTAATGAAAAACTGTTTTTT. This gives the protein CASSDPLGEGPTNEKLFF.

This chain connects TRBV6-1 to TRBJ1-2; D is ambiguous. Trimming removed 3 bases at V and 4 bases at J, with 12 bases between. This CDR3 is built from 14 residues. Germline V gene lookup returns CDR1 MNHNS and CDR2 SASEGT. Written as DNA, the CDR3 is TGTGCCAGCAGTGACGGCGACACCGGCTATGGCTACACCTTC. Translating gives CASSDGDTGYGYTF.